The text below deals with one T cell receptor beta chain. No antigen is known for it. No per-base quality is available; no much larger clone lies one base away. This specimen comes from a study of graft-versus-host responses after intestinal transplantation (dated by TCRdb to the early 2020s). Looking at the study overall: Recipients received multivisceral, liver-intestinal, or isolated intestinal transplants. Bulk TCR-beta CDR3 sequencing was used to track graft-versus-host and host-versus-graft alloreactive T cell clones in the graft, circulation and bone marrow after intestinal transplantation. A cohort of some 24 intestinal transplant recipients, including one retransplant, was enrolled, and a few patients lacking pretransplant specimens were excluded. Donor T cell macrochimerism was defined as a peak of at least 4% donor T cells among recipient peripheral blood mononuclear cells. Alloreactive clones were identified by sequencing pre-transplant mixed lymphocyte reaction products and comparing these products with unstimulated pre-transplant donor and recipient T cells. Anti-thymocyte globulin induction was given to all recipients, followed by maintenance tacrolimus and steroids for two to four years. Rather than going through the commercial service, samples from three later patients were sequenced in-house on an Illumina MiSeq and processed with MiXCR. General findings and caveats noted by the study authors: Peak levels of circulating GvH clones were associated with declines in HvG clones early after transplant. GvH clones were found in recipient bone marrow, and some of the GvH clones appeared earlier in ileal mucosa or blood, which is consistent with an intestinal mucosal origin. Patients with donor T cell macrochimerism had high GvH to HvG T cell clonal ratios in their allografts. The relatively low number and heterogeneity of intestinal transplant patients limited the conclusions.

Its CDR3 holds 15 amino acids, cysteine through phenylalanine. The read is trimmed to its CDR3 DNA, 45 bases read in frame from base 1. Relative to germline, V is 0 bases shorter and J is 4 bases shorter, with 12 bases between their ends. In the germline V gene, CDR1 corresponds to MNHEY and CDR2 to SVGAGI. The library was generated by the immunoSEQ multiplex PCR assay. For most patients, high-throughput TCR-beta CDR3 sequencing of genomic DNA was performed by Adaptive Biotechnologies. The authors' analysis ran thus. TCR sequencing data for approximately 19 patients were retrieved from Adaptive's ImmunoSEQ software; a few other patients were processed with MiXCR and VDJtools. CDR3 nucleotide sequences shared between donor and recipient were removed because their origin could not be assigned. At least 2-fold expansion over unstimulated cells and a minimum CFSE-low frequency of 0.002% (template counts) or 0.001% (read counts) were required for clones to be classified as alloreactive. A clone was considered mappable if detected in the sequenced pre-transplant spleen, lymph node, or MLR CFSE-low populations of the donor or recipient. Cumulative frequency of alloreactive clones was calculated as a percentage of all sequences weighted by copy number. TCRdb obtained this table from immuneACCESS and retained in-frame rearrangements with V and J assigned. These tables miss some clones; where compared with another copy, unresolved V genes account for less than half of the shortfall, and the remainder is unexplained. V, J and clone size are those of that table, while D and trimming were read from the DNA. This sample is represented by around 30,000 clones; more than 85% of them were singletons. 0.72% of the sample is held by the ten biggest clonotypes.

Blood samples were collected up to 4 times in the first month after transplant and then at least monthly when available. This receptor was taken from a human patient who received an intestinal transplant, so some T cells may come from the graft donor. The chain was built from TRBV6-5 and TRBJ2-5; the D gene cannot be resolved reliably. Source: PBMCs, taken 66 days after intestinal transplant. The DNA is TGTGCCAGCAGTTACTCAAGGTGGGTCGGAGAGACCCAGTACTTC. It translates to CASSYSRWVGETQYF.